The rows below give T cell receptor beta chains drawn from one sample of a study of cytomegalovirus exposure and HLA in healthy donors. Sequencing used immunoSEQ multiplex PCR; TCRdb keeps in-frame clones, though not all of them. The table shows approximately 210,000 clones, with 79% occurring only once. The material sequenced was PBMCs. The receptors shown here come from a girl aged 10-17 years in good health and CMV-seropositive. CDR3s include the opening cysteine and the closing phenylalanine or tryptophan. The order of the fields is V gene, D gene, J gene, clone size, CDR3 DNA, CDR3 protein. The D gene is left open where the match is weak. Rows may omit the clone size; those that give it use once, few, many or a size class.

TRBV4-1	TRBD2	TRBJ2-1	NA	TGCGCCAGCAGCCAAGGTCGCGAGCGGGGAAGGAATGAGCAGTTCTTC	CASSQGRERGRNEQFF
TRBV11-3	TRBD2	TRBJ2-7	NA	TGTGCCAGCAGCTTAGGGACTAGCCCTTCCTACGAGCAGTACTTC	CASSLGTSPSYEQYF
TRBV29-1	TRBD2	TRBJ2-5	once	TGCAGCGTTGACGAGGCGGGGGGGCAAGAGACCCAGTACTTC	CSVDEAGGQETQYF
TRBV10-3	NA	TRBJ2-7	NA	TGTGCCACCACCGGGACTCCAGGCGGGCAGTACTTC	CATTGTPGGQYF
TRBV2	TRBD2	TRBJ2-1	NA	TGTGCCAGCAGTGACGTAGCGGGGGGAACCTTCAATGAGCAGTTCTTC	CASSDVAGGTFNEQFF
TRBV5-1	TRBD2	TRBJ2-3	NA	TGCGCCAGCAGCTTGGGGGGACTAGCTGGCACAGATACGCAGTATTTT	CASSLGGLAGTDTQYF
TRBV29-1	NA	TRBJ1-5	once	TGCAGCGTTTCAGTTAATAGCAATCAGCCCCAGCATTTT	CSVSVNSNQPQHF
TRBV5-4	NA	TRBJ2-5	NA	TGTGCCAGCAGCTTCAGAGGGAGGGAGACCCAGTACTTC	CASSFRGRETQYF
TRBV6-6	NA	TRBJ2-1	NA	TGTGCCAGCAGTTACCTTCAAACTAGCCCCTATGAGCAGTTCTTC	CASSYLQTSPYEQFF
TRBV7-2	NA	TRBJ2-5	NA	TGTGCCAGCAGCTTAGGAGTTAGGGGGGGGGTTGAGACCCAGTACTTC	CASSLGVRGGVETQYF
TRBV27	NA	TRBJ1-2	few	TGTGCCAGCAGTTTCGTGGGGGCGGTTGGCTACACCTTC	CASSFVGAVGYTF
TRBV11-2	NA	TRBJ1-2	NA	TGTGCCAGCAACGGATTGGGGGGAGTTGGCTATGGCTACACCTTC	CASNGLGGVGYGYTF